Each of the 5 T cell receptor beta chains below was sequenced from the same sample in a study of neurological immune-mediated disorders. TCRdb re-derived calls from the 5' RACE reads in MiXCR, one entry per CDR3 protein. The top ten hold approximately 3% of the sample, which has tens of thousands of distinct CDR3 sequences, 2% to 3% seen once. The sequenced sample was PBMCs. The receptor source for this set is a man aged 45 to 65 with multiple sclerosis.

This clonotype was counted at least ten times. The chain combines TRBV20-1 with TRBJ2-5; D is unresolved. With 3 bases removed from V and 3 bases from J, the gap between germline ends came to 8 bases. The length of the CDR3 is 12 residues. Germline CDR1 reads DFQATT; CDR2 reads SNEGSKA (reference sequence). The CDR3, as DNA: TGCAGTGCTAGGCCGGTGGAAGAGACCCAGTACTTC. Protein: CSARPVEETQYF.

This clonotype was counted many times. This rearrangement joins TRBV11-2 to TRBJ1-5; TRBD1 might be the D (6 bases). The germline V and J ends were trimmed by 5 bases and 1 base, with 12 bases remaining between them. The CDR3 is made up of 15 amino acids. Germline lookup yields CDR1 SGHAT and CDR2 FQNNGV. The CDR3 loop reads CASSLTGNSNQPQHF. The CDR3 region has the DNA TGTGCCAGCAGCCTTACAGGGAACAGCAATCAGCCCCAGCATTTT.

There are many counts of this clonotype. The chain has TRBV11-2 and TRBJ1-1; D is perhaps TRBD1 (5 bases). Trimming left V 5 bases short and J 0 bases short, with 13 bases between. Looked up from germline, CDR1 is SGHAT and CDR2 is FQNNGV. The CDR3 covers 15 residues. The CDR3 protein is CASSEHDRMNTEAFF. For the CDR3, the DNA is TGTGCCAGCAGCGAACACGACAGAATGAACACTGAAGCTTTCTTT.

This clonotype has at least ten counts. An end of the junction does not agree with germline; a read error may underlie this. This chain's CDR3 is CASSWRGQTVTTSNQSQHF. The DNA for the CDR3 is TGTGCCAGCAGTTGGCGGGGACAGACCGTAACAACCAGCAATCAGTCCCAGCATTTT. The V call is TRBV12-3 or TRBV12-4, the J call TRBJ1-5; 7 nucleotides match TRBD1. The CDR3 sequence is 19 residues long.

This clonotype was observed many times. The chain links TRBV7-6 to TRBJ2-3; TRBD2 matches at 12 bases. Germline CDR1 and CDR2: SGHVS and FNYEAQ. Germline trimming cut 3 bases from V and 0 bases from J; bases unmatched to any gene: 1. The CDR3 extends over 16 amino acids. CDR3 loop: CASSFGLAGSTDTQYF. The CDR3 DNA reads TGTGCCAGCAGCTTTGGACTAGCGGGGAGCACAGATACGCAGTATTTT. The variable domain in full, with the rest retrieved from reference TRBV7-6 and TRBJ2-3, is GAGVSQSPRYKVTKRGQDVALRCDPISGHVSLYWYRQALGQGPEFLTYFNYEAQQDKSGLPNDRFSAERPEGSISTLTIQRTEQRDSAMYRCASSFGLAGSTDTQYFGPGTRLTVL.